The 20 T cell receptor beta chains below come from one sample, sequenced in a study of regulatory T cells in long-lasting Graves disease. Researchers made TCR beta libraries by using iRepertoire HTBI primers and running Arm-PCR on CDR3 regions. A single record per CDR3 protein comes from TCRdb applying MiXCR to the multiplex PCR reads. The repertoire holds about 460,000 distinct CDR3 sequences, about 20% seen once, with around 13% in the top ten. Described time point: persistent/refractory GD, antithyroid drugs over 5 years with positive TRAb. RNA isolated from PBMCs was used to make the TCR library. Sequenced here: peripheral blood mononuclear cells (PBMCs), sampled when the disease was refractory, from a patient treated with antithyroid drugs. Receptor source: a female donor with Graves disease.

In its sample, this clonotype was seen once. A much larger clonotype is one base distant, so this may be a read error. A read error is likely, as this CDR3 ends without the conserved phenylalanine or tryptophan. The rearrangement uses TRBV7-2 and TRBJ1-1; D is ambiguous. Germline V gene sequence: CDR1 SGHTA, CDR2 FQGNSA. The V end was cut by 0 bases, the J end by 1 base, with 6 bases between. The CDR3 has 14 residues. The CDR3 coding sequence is TGTGCCAGCAGCTTAGCACACGAGAACACTGAAGCTTTCTCT. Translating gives CASSLAHENTEAFS.

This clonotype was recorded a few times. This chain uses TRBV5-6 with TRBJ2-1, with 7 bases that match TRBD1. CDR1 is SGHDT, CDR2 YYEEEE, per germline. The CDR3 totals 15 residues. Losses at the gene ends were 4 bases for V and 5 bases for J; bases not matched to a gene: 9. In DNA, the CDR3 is TGTGCCAGCAGCCCGACCTGGGACAGCCACAATGAGCAGTTCTTC. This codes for CASSPTWDSHNEQFF.

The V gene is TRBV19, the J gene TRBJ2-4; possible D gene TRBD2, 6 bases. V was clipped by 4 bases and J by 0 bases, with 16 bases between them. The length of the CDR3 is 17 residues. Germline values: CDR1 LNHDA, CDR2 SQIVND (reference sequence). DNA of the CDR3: TGTGCCAGTAGTAACCTGCGGGAATCTCTAGCCAAAAACATTCAGTACTTC. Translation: CASSNLRESLAKNIQYF.

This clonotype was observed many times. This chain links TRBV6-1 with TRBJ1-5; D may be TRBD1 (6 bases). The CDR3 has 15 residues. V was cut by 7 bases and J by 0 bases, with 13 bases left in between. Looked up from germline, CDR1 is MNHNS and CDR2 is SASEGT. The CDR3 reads CASTEGGYSNQPQHF. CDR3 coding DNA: TGTGCCAGCACCGAAGGGGGATATAGCAATCAGCCCCAGCATTTT.

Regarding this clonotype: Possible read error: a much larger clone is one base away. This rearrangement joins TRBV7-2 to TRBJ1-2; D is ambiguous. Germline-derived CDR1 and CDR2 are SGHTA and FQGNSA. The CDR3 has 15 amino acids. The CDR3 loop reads CANSWLGSSEYGYTF. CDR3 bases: TGTGCCAACAGCTGGTTAGGGAGCTCGGAGTATGGCTACACCTTC.

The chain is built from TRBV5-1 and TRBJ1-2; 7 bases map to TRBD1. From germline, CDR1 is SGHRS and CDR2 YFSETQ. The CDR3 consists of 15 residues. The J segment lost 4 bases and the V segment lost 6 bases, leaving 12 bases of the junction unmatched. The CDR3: CASTPGAGGVYGYTF. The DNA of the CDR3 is TGCGCCAGCACCCCCGGGGCAGGGGGAGTCTATGGCTACACCTTC. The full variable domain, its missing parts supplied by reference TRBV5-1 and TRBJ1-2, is KAGVTQTPRYLIKTRGQQVTLSCSPISGHRSVSWYQQTPGQGLQFLFEYFSETQRNKGNFPGRFSGRQFSNSRSEMNVSTLELGDSALYLCASTPGAGGVYGYTFGSGTRLTVV.

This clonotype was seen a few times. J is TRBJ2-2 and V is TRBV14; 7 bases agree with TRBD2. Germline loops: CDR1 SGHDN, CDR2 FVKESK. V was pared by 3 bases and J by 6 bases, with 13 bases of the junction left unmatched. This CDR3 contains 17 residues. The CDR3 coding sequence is TGTGCCAGCAGCCAGATCCCGGGACTACCCAATGCCGGGGAGCTGTTTTTT. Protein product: CASSQIPGLPNAGELFF.

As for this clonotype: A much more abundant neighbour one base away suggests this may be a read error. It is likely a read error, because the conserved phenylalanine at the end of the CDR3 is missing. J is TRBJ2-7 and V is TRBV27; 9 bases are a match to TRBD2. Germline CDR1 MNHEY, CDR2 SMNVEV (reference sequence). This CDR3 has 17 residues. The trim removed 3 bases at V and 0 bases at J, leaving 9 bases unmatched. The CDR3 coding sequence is TGTGCCAGCAGTTTTAAAACTAGCGGGCTGAGCTCCTACGAGCAGTACCTC. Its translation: CASSFKTSGLSSYEQYL.

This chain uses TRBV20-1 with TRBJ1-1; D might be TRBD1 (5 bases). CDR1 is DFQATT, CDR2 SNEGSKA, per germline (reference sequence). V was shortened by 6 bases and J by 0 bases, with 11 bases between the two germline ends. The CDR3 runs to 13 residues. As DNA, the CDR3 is TGCAGTGCCAAAGGACACATGAACACTGAAGCTTTCTTT. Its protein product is CSAKGHMNTEAFF.

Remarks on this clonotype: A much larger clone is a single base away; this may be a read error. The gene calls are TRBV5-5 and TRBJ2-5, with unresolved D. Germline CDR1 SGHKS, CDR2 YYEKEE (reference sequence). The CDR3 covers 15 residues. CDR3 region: CASSLTTVPQEAQYF. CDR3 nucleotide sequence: TGTGCCAGCAGCTTGACTACAGTTCCCCAAGAGGCCCAGTACTTC.

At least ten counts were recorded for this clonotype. The CDR3 DNA sequence: TGTGCCAGCAGCCCCAGGGGCTTGCCCTACGAGCAGTACTTC. It codes for CASSPRGLPYEQYF. The chain is built from TRBV28 and TRBJ2-7; perhaps TRBD1 as D (6 bases). Germline CDR1 MDHEN, CDR2 SYDVKM. V was shortened by 6 bases and J by 2 bases, with 14 bases between the two germline ends. CDR3 size: 14 residues. Variable domain in full (rest from reference TRBV28 and TRBJ2-7): DVKVTQSSRYLVKRTGEKVFLECVQDMDHENMFWYRQDPGLGLRLIYFSYDVKMKEKGDIPEGYSVSREKKERFSLILESASTNQTSMYLCASSPRGLPYEQYFGPGTRLTVT.

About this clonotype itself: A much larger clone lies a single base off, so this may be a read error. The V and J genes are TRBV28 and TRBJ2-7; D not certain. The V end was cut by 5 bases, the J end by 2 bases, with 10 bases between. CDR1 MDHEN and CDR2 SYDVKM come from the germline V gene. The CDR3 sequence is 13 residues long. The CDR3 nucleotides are TGTGCCAGCAGTCTGCAAGAGGCCTACGAGCAGTACTTC. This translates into CASSLQEAYEQYF.

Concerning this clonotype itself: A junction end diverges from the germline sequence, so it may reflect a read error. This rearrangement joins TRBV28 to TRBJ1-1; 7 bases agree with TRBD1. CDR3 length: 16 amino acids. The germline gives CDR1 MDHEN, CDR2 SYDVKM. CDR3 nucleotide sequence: TGTGTCAGCACGGACCCAGGGGGAAGGGGTTACACTGAAGCTTTCTTT. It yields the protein CVSTDPGGRGYTEAFF.

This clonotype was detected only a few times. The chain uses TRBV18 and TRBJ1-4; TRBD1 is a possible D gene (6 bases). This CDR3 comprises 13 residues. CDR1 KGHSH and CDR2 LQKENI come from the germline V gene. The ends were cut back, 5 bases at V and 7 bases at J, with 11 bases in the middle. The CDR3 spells CASSLSGAEKLFF. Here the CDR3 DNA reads TGTGCCAGCTCATTATCGGGGGCTGAAAAACTGTTTTTT.

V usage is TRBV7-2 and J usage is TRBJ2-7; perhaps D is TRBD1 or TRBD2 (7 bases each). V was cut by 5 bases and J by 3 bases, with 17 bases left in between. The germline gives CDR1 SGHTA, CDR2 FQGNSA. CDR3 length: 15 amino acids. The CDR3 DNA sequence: TGTGCCAGCAGCAAAGCAGGGGGGGGTTTCTACGAGCAGTACTTC. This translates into CASSKAGGGFYEQYF.

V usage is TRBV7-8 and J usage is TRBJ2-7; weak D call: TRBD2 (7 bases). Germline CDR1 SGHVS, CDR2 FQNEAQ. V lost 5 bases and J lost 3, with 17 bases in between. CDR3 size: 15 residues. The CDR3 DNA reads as TGTGCCAGCAGCGGAAGATTTAGGGGGGGCTACGAGCAGTACTTC. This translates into CASSGRFRGGYEQYF.

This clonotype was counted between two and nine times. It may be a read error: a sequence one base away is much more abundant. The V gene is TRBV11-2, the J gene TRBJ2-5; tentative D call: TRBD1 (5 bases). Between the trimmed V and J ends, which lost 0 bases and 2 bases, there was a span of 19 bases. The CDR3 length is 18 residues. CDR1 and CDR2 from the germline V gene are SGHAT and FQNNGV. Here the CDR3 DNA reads TGTGCCAGCAGCTTAGAGATAAAACATGGGGCTAAACAAGAGACCCAGTACTTC. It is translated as CASSLEIKHGAKQETQYF.

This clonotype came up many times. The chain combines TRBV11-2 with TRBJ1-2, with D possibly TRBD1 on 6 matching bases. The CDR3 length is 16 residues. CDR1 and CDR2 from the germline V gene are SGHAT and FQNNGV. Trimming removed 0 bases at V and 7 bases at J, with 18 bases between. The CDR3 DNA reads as TGTGCCAGCAGCTTAGACCGACAGGTTGGGGAAGGTGGCTACACCTTC. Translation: CASSLDRQVGEGGYTF.

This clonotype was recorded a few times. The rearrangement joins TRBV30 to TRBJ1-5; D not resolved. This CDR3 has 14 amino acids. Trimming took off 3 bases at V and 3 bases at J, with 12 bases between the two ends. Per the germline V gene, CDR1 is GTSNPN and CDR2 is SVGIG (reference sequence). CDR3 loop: CAWSGPNFNQPQHF. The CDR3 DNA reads TGTGCCTGGAGCGGCCCCAACTTCAATCAGCCCCAGCATTTT.

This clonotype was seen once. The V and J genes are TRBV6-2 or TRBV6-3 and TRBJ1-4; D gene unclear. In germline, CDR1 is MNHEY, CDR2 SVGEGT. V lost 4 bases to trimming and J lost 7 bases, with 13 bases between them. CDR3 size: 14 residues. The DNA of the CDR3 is TGTGCCAGCAGTTTGCAGATATCCCCTGAAAAACTGTTTTTT. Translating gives CASSLQISPEKLFF.